This is a list of T cell receptor beta chains from one sample in a study of shared clonotypes between healthy human individuals. Assay: immunoSEQ multiplex PCR; the TCRdb copy retains only in-frame clones and omits some. The data contain roughly 1,500,000 clones, roughly 98% of them singletons. Sequenced input: naive CD4+ T cells sorted from blood. These receptors all come from a man aged 25 to 45 in good health. Each CDR3 is given with its conserved first and last residue. A D gene is named only where the DNA matches it firmly. For some rows the clone size is stated as once, few or many, or as a class when expanded; others skip it.

clone_size j_call v_call d_call cdr3_aa cdr3_nt
NA TRBJ2-1 TRBV7-9 NA CASSLVSGGANEQFF TGTGCCAGCAGCTTAGTAAGTGGGGGCGCGAATGAGCAGTTCTTC
once TRBJ2-6 TRBV19 NA CASSKSQGLAGANVLTF TGTGCCAGTAGTAAATCGCAGGGACTTGCTGGGGCCAACGTCCTGACTTTC
NA TRBJ2-7 TRBV2 NA CASSELRHYEQYF TGTGCCAGCAGTGAACTACGGCACTACGAGCAGTACTTC
NA TRBJ2-3 TRBV7-7 TRBD2 CASSPGLAGVGDTQYF TGTGCTAGCAGCCCAGGACTAGCGGGAGTGGGAGATACGCAGTATTTT
NA TRBJ1-5 TRBV4-3 NA CASSQDWTNSNQPQHF TGCGCCAGCAGCCAAGATTGGACGAATAGCAATCAGCCCCAGCATTTT
NA TRBJ2-7 TRBV15 NA CATSRDRLAYEQYF TGTGCCACCAGCAGAGATCGACTAGCCTACGAGCAGTACTTC
NA TRBJ1-3 TRBV7-2 TRBD1 CASSSGQSGNTIYF TGTGCCAGCAGCTCGGGACAGTCTGGAAACACCATATATTTT
once TRBJ2-1 TRBV6-6 NA CASSSPRDRDNEQFF TGTGCCAGCAGTTCTCCCCGGGACCGCGACAATGAGCAGTTCTTC
NA TRBJ2-1 TRBV7-9 NA CASSDFREQFF TGTGCCAGCAGCGATTTCCGTGAGCAGTTCTTC
NA TRBJ2-7 TRBV6-6 TRBD1 CASSHRDRGLGYF TGTGCCAGCAGTCACCGGGACAGGGGGCTGGGGTACTTC
NA TRBJ2-1 TRBV6-5 TRBD1 CASGDRVKREQFF TGTGCCAGCGGGGACAGGGTGAAGCGGGAGCAGTTCTTC
once TRBJ2-1 TRBV5-4 NA CASSARKGDYNEQFF TGTGCCAGCAGCGCCCGGAAGGGTGACTACAATGAGCAGTTCTTC
NA TRBJ2-5 TRBV20-1 NA CSAHRVETQYF TGCAGTGCTCACAGGGTCGAGACCCAGTACTTC
NA TRBJ2-3 TRBV5-1 NA CASSLGRTTDTQYF TGCGCCAGCAGCTTGGGCCGAACCACAGATACGCAGTATTTT
NA TRBJ2-2 TRBV11-2 TRBD2 CASSLAGGNTGELFF TGTGCCAGCAGCTTAGCGGGAGGGAACACCGGGGAGCTGTTTTTT
NA TRBJ2-3 TRBV7-9 NA CASSFLPDTQYF TGTGCCAGCAGCTTCCTACCCGATACGCAGTATTTT
NA TRBJ1-1 TRBV7-2 NA CASSLVSGAGTEAFF TGTGCCAGCAGCTTAGTTTCTGGGGCGGGTACTGAAGCTTTCTTT
NA TRBJ1-5 TRBV27 NA CASSHRRESGGNQPQHF TGTGCCAGCAGTCATAGGCGCGAGTCCGGTGGCAATCAGCCCCAGCATTTT
NA TRBJ2-3 TRBV5-1 NA CASSSILGDTQYF TGCGCCAGCAGCTCCATTCTAGGAGATACGCAGTATTTT
NA TRBJ2-1 TRBV7-9 NA CASSLPRVEGDNEQFF TGTGCCAGCAGCCTACCCAGGGTGGAGGGGGACAATGAGCAGTTCTTC
NA TRBJ2-1 TRBV28 TRBD1 CASTEDRGENEQFF TGTGCCAGCACCGAAGACAGGGGGGAAAATGAGCAGTTCTTC
once TRBJ1-4 TRBV6-1 TRBD1 CASSENGGQGREKLFF TGTGCCAGCAGTGAAAATGGGGGACAGGGACGAGAAAAACTGTTTTTT
NA TRBJ2-1 TRBV11-2 NA CASSLFGLNEQFF TGTGCCAGCAGCTTATTTGGGCTGAATGAGCAGTTCTTC
NA TRBJ2-7 TRBV7-2 NA CASSLVTGTVNEQYF TGTGCCAGCAGCTTAGTAACAGGGACGGTGAACGAGCAGTACTTC
NA TRBJ1-4 TRBV5-1 NA CASSLVAGTNEKLFF TGCGCCAGCAGCTTGGTTGCAGGGACTAATGAAAAACTGTTTTTT
once TRBJ2-3 TRBV7-2 NA CASIRTWGEEDTQYF TGTGCCAGCATTCGGACTTGGGGAGAGGAAGATACGCAGTATTTT
NA TRBJ2-5 TRBV7-3 TRBD2 CASSLAGGEETQYF TGTGCCAGCAGCTTAGCGGGAGGGGAGGAGACCCAGTACTTC
NA TRBJ2-3 TRBV15 TRBD2 CATSRDLLAGGLDTQYF TGTGCCACCAGCAGAGATCTTCTAGCGGGAGGGCTGGATACGCAGTATTTT
NA TRBJ2-7 TRBV7-9 NA CASSLERELAYEQYF TGTGCCAGCAGCTTAGAACGGGAGCTTGCCTACGAGCAGTACTTC
NA TRBJ2-7 TRBV19 NA CASSINPAGPYEQYF TGTGCCAGTAGTATTAATCCGGCAGGGCCCTACGAGCAGTACTTC
NA TRBJ1-2 TRBV9 NA CASSVAPYYGYTF TGTGCCAGCAGCGTGGCCCCATACTATGGCTACACCTTC
NA TRBJ2-7 TRBV4-3 TRBD1 CASSRDRGSYEQYF TGCGCCAGCAGCCGGGACAGGGGGTCCTACGAGCAGTACTTC
NA TRBJ2-7 TRBV29-1 NA CSVGDRQSEQYF TGCAGCGTTGGAGACCGACAAAGCGAGCAGTACTTC
NA TRBJ2-3 TRBV11-2 NA CASSLPGRTDTQYF TGTGCCAGCAGCTTACCGGGTCGGACAGATACGCAGTATTTT
NA TRBJ2-3 TRBV4-1 TRBD2 CASSQEWGGMEDTQYF TGCGCCAGCAGCCAAGAATGGGGGGGAATGGAAGATACGCAGTATTTT
NA TRBJ2-1 TRBV7-3 NA CASSSLRREDNNEQFF TGTGCCAGCAGCTCCCTTAGGAGGGAGGATAACAATGAGCAGTTCTTC
once TRBJ1-5 TRBV5-4 NA CASSLPGLNQPQHF TGTGCCAGCAGCTTGCCAGGACTCAATCAGCCCCAGCATTTT
NA TRBJ2-3 TRBV10-1 NA CASARGWTLLDTDTQYF TGCGCCAGCGCCCGGGGATGGACCTTACTAGACACAGATACGCAGTATTTT